Here is one TCR beta chain with its context. These data originate in a study of control samples from healthy donors and cancer patients. TCRdb's copy holds only in-frame clones and misses some; the assay was immunoSEQ multiplex PCR. The sample contains 96,000 or so clones, approximately 93% of which appear only once. This CDR3 spans 15 amino acids. Trimming took 0 bases from V and 3 from J; bases not matched to a gene: 4. CDR1 and CDR2 (germline): SGDLS, YYNGEE. The TCR was taken from a man aged 18 to 30 in good health. Sequenced sample: blood. The rearrangement uses TRBV9 and TRBJ2-3; 7 bases match TRBD1. The CDR3 protein is CASSVGSGGTDTQYF. The CDR3 nucleotides read TGTGCCAGCAGCGTAGGCTCAGGGGGAACAGATACGCAGTATTTT.